A single sample is the source of the 25 T cell receptor beta chains below, sequenced in a study of human T cells and chemical hapten exposure. Time point here: pre-sensitization, week 0. Documented treatment: therapeutic diphenylcyclopropenone sensitization with weekly scalp DPC. TCRdb independently ran MiXCR on the RACE reads; one entry per CDR3 protein. The sample has fewer than 50,000 distinct CDR3 sequences, approximately 7.6% seen once. The source material was whole blood, sampled in connection with sensitization to the hapten diphenylcyclopropenone (DPC). The source of these receptors is a woman aged 45 to 65 with alopecia areata. Some clones in this sample may be carry-over from other donors' samples.

V and J are TRBV6-5 and TRBJ2-5, with D tentatively TRBD1 (6 bases). CDR1 MNHEY and CDR2 SVGAGI come from the germline V gene. CDR3 length: 14 residues. V was clipped by 0 bases and J by 5 bases, with 10 bases between them. CDR3 sequence: CASSYSPGVETQYF. In DNA, the CDR3 is TGTGCCAGCAGTTACTCGCCAGGGGTGGAGACCCAGTACTTC.

A few counts support this clonotype. The chain recombines TRBV5-4 with TRBJ2-7; 14 bases align to TRBD2. Germline V CDR1 and CDR2: SGHNT, YYREEE (reference sequence). V lost 3 bases to trimming and J lost 2 bases; unmatched junction nucleotides: 7. The CDR3 loop spans 17 amino acids. CDR3 DNA sequence: TGTGCCAGCAGCTCGGGACTAGCGGGGGCTACCACCTACGAGCAGTACTTC. Translation gives CASSSGLAGATTYEQYF.

By share of the sample, this clonotype is medium-sized (0.01 to 0.1%). The chain uses TRBV3-1 and TRBJ1-1, with a tentative D call TRBD1 (6 bases). Germline lookup yields CDR1 LGHDT and CDR2 YNNKEL (reference sequence). Trimming pared 1 base from V and 8 bases from J, leaving 14 bases between. The CDR3 has 14 residues. In DNA form, the CDR3 reads TGTGCCAGCAGCCAAGCGCGGGGGGGCCAGGAAGCTTTCTTT. This translates into CASSQARGGQEAFF.

This clonotype was counted many times. V is TRBV20-1 and J is TRBJ1-6, with TRBD1 matching 7 bases. Trimming took 6 bases from V and 4 from J; bases not matched to a gene: 12. The CDR3 sequence is 16 residues long. The germline V gene encodes CDR1 DFQATT and CDR2 SNEGSKA (reference sequence). The chain's CDR3 is CSAPTPGQNYNSPLHF. The CDR3 DNA follows: TGCAGTGCGCCCACCCCGGGACAGAATTATAATTCACCCCTCCACTTT.

There are many counts of this clonotype. The chain recombines TRBV18 with TRBJ2-7; D is unresolved. The CDR3 length is 12 residues. Germline V gene lookup returns CDR1 KGHSH and CDR2 LQKENI. V lost 1 base and J 6 bases, leaving 7 bases between the germline ends. CDR3 amino acids: CASSPRSGEQYF. The CDR3 DNA is TGTGCCAGCTCACCACGTTCGGGCGAGCAGTACTTC.

In its sample, this clonotype was seen many times. The chain recombines TRBV7-2 with TRBJ2-1, with 8 nucleotides matching TRBD2. After removal of 0 bases from V and 2 bases from J, the junction contained 12 bases not matched to a gene. Germline V gene sequence: CDR1 SGHTA, CDR2 FQGNSA. The CDR3 has 19 residues. CDR3 DNA: TGTGCCAGCAGCTTAGCGGTTGTCGGAAAGACTAGCGCCTACAATGAGCAGTTCTTC. Encoded protein: CASSLAVVGKTSAYNEQFF.

This clonotype was recorded at least ten times. One end of the junction does not line up with germline, which may come from a read error. This sequence joins TRBV19 and TRBJ2-5; tentative D call: TRBD2 (6 bases). The length of the CDR3 is 16 residues. CDR1 is LNHDA and CDR2 is SQIVND in the germline V gene (reference sequence). The CDR3: CSSSMRGVAAQETQYF. CDR3 sequence (DNA): TGTTCCAGTAGTATGAGAGGAGTAGCGGCTCAAGAGACCCAGTACTTC.

The rearrangement uses TRBV28 and TRBJ2-4; a weak D match, TRBD1 (6 bases). This CDR3 has 13 residues. In germline, CDR1 is MDHEN, CDR2 SYDVKM. Trimming left V 6 bases short and J 14 bases short, with 20 bases between. CDR3 in amino acids: CASSTQGPAEKYF. In nucleotides, the CDR3 is TGTGCCAGCAGCACTCAGGGGCCGGCTGAGAAGTACTTC.

In this sample, this clonotype turned up many times. The chain couples TRBV4-1 to TRBJ2-7, with D possibly being TRBD2 (6 bases). CDR3 length: 15 residues. Germline V gives CDR1 MGHRA, CDR2 YSYEKL. The V end lost 1 base, the J end lost 2 bases, and 12 bases lay between the germline ends. The CDR3, as DNA: TGCGCCAGCAGCCAAGTGGCGGGGCAAACCTACGAGCAGTACTTC. Translation: CASSQVAGQTYEQYF.

This clonotype showed up many times. CDR3 coding DNA: TGTGCCAACCAGGACAGGGAGAACACTGAAGCTTTCTTT. Amino acids: CANQDRENTEAFF. V gene TRBV28 combines with J gene TRBJ1-1, with 8 bases that match TRBD1. The junction had 5 bases not matched to a gene; V was cut back by 10 bases and J by 1 base. The CDR3 runs to 13 residues. CDR1 is MDHEN, CDR2 SYDVKM, per germline. The full variable domain, with the rest looked up from reference TRBV28 and TRBJ1-1, is DVKVTQSSRYLVKRTGEKVFLECVQDMDHENMFWYRQDPGLGLRLIYFSYDVKMKEKGDIPEGYSVSREKKERFSLILESASTNQTSMYLCANQDRENTEAFFGQGTRLTVV.

The gene calls are TRBV7-8 and TRBJ2-5; 9 nucleotides match TRBD1. CDR1 is SGHVS and CDR2 is FQNEAQ in the germline V gene. The CDR3 has 14 residues. With 1 base clipped from V and 5 bases from J, the junction kept 2 bases outside the gene matches. For the CDR3, the DNA is TGTGCCAGCAGCTTAGGTGGACAGGGGGAGACCCAGTACTTC. Its protein is CASSLGGQGETQYF.

This clonotype has at least ten counts. The chain uses TRBV29-1 and TRBJ2-1; D is unresolved. This CDR3 has 10 amino acids. Germline V lookup: CDR1 SQVTM, CDR2 ANQGSEA. Trimming cost V 8 bases and J 10 bases, with 12 bases left between them. The CDR3: CSSSSGEQFF. Here the CDR3 DNA reads TGCAGCTCCAGTTCTGGGGAGCAGTTCTTC.

This clonotype has at least ten counts. The J gene is TRBJ2-5, the V gene TRBV10-3; D is unclear. CDR3 length: 12 amino acids. Trimming pared 3 bases from V and 2 bases from J, leaving 4 bases between. Germline assignment: CDR1 ENHRY and CDR2 SYGVKD. The CDR3 DNA reads as TGTGCCATCAGTGACTTTCAAGAGACCCAGTACTTC. Its protein product is CAISDFQETQYF.

The V gene is TRBV7-9, the J gene TRBJ1-5; the match to TRBD1 covers 7 bases. The trim removed 0 bases at V and 15 bases at J, leaving 8 bases unmatched. In germline, CDR1 is SEHNR, CDR2 FQNEAQ (reference sequence). This CDR3 is built from 13 residues. The CDR3 sequence is CASSLAEGQAPHF. Here the CDR3 DNA reads TGTGCCAGCAGCTTAGCGGAAGGACAGGCCCCGCATTTT. Full variable domain (remainder filled in from reference TRBV7-9 and TRBJ1-5): DTGVSQNPRHKITKRGQNVTFRCDPISEHNRLYWYRQTLGQGPEFLTYFQNEAQLEKSRLLSDRFSAERPKGSFSTLEIQRTEQGDSAMYLCASSLAEGQAPHFGDGTRLSIL.

At least ten counts were recorded for this clonotype. The chain links TRBV6-5 to TRBJ1-6; D remains ambiguous. The germline V gene encodes CDR1 MNHEY and CDR2 SVGAGI. V was clipped by 10 bases and J by 7 bases, with 8 bases between them. This CDR3 region has 11 residues. CDR3: CATGVNSPLHF. CDR3 DNA sequence: TGTGCCACCGGAGTCAATTCACCCCTCCACTTT.

V and J are TRBV10-3 and TRBJ2-1; 10 bases line up with TRBD1. The trim removed 0 bases at V and 7 bases at J, leaving 3 bases unmatched. Per germline, CDR1 ENHRY and CDR2 SYGVKD. The CDR3 contains 15 residues. For the CDR3, the DNA is TGTGCCATCAGTGAGTCGGGACAGGGGTTGAATGAGCAGTTCTTC. Amino acid sequence: CAISESGQGLNEQFF.

CDR3 region: CASRTSAPGEQYF. The CDR3 DNA reads as TGTGCCAGCAGGACCTCGGCCCCCGGTGAGCAGTACTTC. The V gene is TRBV12-3 or TRBV12-4, the J gene TRBJ2-7, with D hard to call. V lost 6 bases and J 7 bases, leaving 16 bases between the germline ends. The CDR3 is 13 amino acids.

This clonotype was seen at least ten times. The chain is built from TRBV19 and TRBJ1-4; D call uncertain. Per germline, CDR1 LNHDA and CDR2 SQIVND (reference sequence). The CDR3 contains 12 residues. Trimming left V 3 bases short and J 7 bases short, with 6 bases between. CDR3 bases: TGTGCCAGTAGTATCCGGGGTGAAAAACTGTTTTTT. Its protein product is CASSIRGEKLFF.

This clonotype was counted many times. Germline and junction disagree at one end, which may indicate a read error. The genes are TRBV7-7 and TRBJ2-3; D remains ambiguous. CDR3 length equals 13 residues. Germline CDR1 and CDR2: SSHAT and FNYEAQ (reference sequence). The CDR3 nucleotides are TGTGCTAGCAGCCCGAGGATGGTGGATACGCAGTATTTT. This codes for CASSPRMVDTQYF.

This clonotype has only a few counts. The V and J genes are TRBV24-1 and TRBJ2-3, with 7 bases aligning to TRBD2. Germline V CDR1 and CDR2: KGHDR, SFDVKD. Unmatched junction bases numbered 4, after V lost 4 bases and J lost 1 base. CDR3 length: 15 amino acids. This chain's CDR3 is CATSETGGGTDTQYF. In DNA, the CDR3 is TGTGCCACCAGTGAAACGGGAGGAGGCACAGATACGCAGTATTTT.

The table lists this clonotype with many counts. V usage is TRBV19 and J usage is TRBJ2-2, with D perhaps being TRBD1 or TRBD2 (5 bases each). Germline CDR1 reads LNHDA; CDR2 reads SQIVND (reference sequence). The ends were cut back, 3 bases at V and 6 bases at J, with 23 bases in the middle. The CDR3 is 18 amino acids. The DNA of the CDR3 is TGTGCCAGTAGTATCCTCGATTCCGGGGACCTGCCACCCGGGGAGCTGTTTTTT. It translates to CASSILDSGDLPPGELFF. Full variable domain (missing parts from reference TRBV19 and TRBJ2-2): DGGITQSPKYLFRKEGQNVTLSCEQNLNHDAMYWYRQDPGQGLRLIYYSQIVNDFQKGDIAEGYSVSREKKESFPLTVTSAQKNPTAFYLCASSILDSGDLPPGELFFGEGSRLTVL.

The sample holds a few counts of this clonotype. This chain joins TRBV7-2 and TRBJ1-1; D unclear. The CDR3 is 15 residues long. CDR1 SGHTA and CDR2 FQGNSA come from the germline V gene. Trimming took 5 bases from V and 0 from J, leaving 13 bases between them. For the CDR3, the DNA is TGTGCCAGCAGCGCAACAGAAAGCTTGAACACTGAAGCTTTCTTT. Protein: CASSATESLNTEAFF.

This clonotype has just a few counts. The chain recombines TRBV6-4 with TRBJ2-3, with D possibly TRBD2 on 6 matching bases. Germline assignment: CDR1 MRHNA and CDR2 SNTAGT. The V end was cut by 8 bases, the J end by 4 bases, with 16 bases between. The CDR3 runs 14 residues. CDR3 DNA: TGTGCCAGCCTGAGGCTAGCGAGCGCAGATACGCAGTATTTT. Its protein is CASLRLASADTQYF.

This clonotype was seen at least ten times. The chain combines TRBV28 with TRBJ2-4; TRBD1 aligns across 8 bases. CDR3 length equals 14 residues. Germline V gene sequence: CDR1 MDHEN, CDR2 SYDVKM. J was trimmed by 8 bases and V by 7 bases; bases with no gene match: 10. The chain's CDR3 is CASTLSDREDIQYF. CDR3 coding DNA: TGTGCCAGCACCCTATCGGACAGGGAGGACATTCAGTACTTC.

This clonotype was recorded many times. The rearrangement uses TRBV30 and TRBJ2-5; D perhaps matches TRBD2 (5 bases). Trimming pared 8 bases from V and 7 bases from J, leaving 14 bases between. This CDR3 has 11 residues. Germline V gene sequence: CDR1 GTSNPN, CDR2 SVGIG (reference sequence). This CDR3 is CALALIRTQYF. CDR3 sequence (DNA): TGTGCCCTAGCTCTCATTCGGACCCAGTACTTC.